This T cell receptor beta chain was obtained from a study of human T cells and chemical hapten exposure. Looked up from germline, CDR1 is MNHEY and CDR2 is SMNVEV (reference sequence). With V trimmed by 5 bases and J by 5 bases, 5 bases remained unmatched. The CDR3 spans 15 residues. TCRdb redid the calling of the RACE reads with MiXCR, one entry per CDR3 protein. Among approximately 370,000 distinct CDR3 sequences listed, 4.5% to 7% were seen once. Time point: pre-sensitization, week 0. Regarding treatment: therapeutic diphenylcyclopropenone sensitization with weekly scalp DPC. Alopecia patients, 18 to 70 years old and DPC-suitable, served as donors.

The chain joins TRBV27 to TRBJ2-2; 10 positions agree with TRBD1. The input for sequencing was whole blood, taken in connection with sensitization to the hapten diphenylcyclopropenone (DPC). This TCR was sampled from a woman between 18 and 30 years old with alopecia areata. Some clones in this sample may be carry-over from other donors' samples. The DNA of the CDR3 is TGTGCCAGCAGTCGACAGGGGGCACGGACCGGGGAGCTGTTTTTT. This translates into CASSRQGARTGELFF.